The rows below give T cell receptor beta chains drawn from one sample of a study of blood T cell repertoires in COVID-19. The method was immunoSEQ multiplex PCR; TCRdb's version includes in-frame clones alone and lacks a portion of them. In the table there are several thousand clones, approximately 87% of which are singletons. Sequencing input: peripheral blood. The receptors originated from a human donor in a cohort sampled during active COVID-19. The conserved cysteine and the conserved F or W are not part of the CDR3 here. Clone size is not always given. Where it is, it says once, few, many or a class for expanded clones.

abundance,v_gene,CDR3aa
NA,TRBV6-5,ASSTQGWIADTQY
NA,TRBV11-1,ASSQAHLSSYNEQF
NA,TRBV7-2,ASSLVGSGTEAF
once,TRBV6-5,ASTRDRGRNSPLH
NA,TRBV27,ASSLTSTGETQY
NA,TRBV5-1,ASSLDRGIDGYT
NA,TRBV7-2,ASSLLRGGTDTQY
once,TRBV9,ASSPGPGTEAF
NA,TRBV5-1,ASSTGQTSYEQY
NA,TRBV5-6,ASSLGQVSYNEQF
NA,TRBV14,ASSQTLGTGNYGYT
NA,TRBV27,ASRRTGGGRGANVLT
once,TRBV7-9,ASPRSGGPNEQF
NA,TRBV25-1,ASSDVTGANYNEQF
NA,TRBV2,ASSDLQTGQQETQY
NA,TRBV27,ASSFYYNSPLH
NA,TRBV2,ASMATGTEAF
NA,TRBV4-1,ASSQAGQGYGYT
few,TRBV11-2,ASRPRTGGTLGANVLT
NA,TRBV29-1,SVRTGANYGYT
NA,TRBV7-9,ASSPISGNTIY
NA,TRBV18,ASSRQGADEQF
NA,TRBV3-1/TRBV3-2,ASSQGGLGVGELF
NA,TRBV7-2,ASSVQGSSYEQY
NA,TRBV19,ASSKGQGGSYEQY
NA,TRBV5-4,ASSLLAPRGGELF
NA,TRBV21-1,ASSNYWRQHNYGYT
NA,TRBV5-6,ASSNRRGRGYT
NA,TRBV7-9,ASSEPGLAGGSQETQY
NA,TRBV4-1,ASSQPLTRGGETQY
once,TRBV12-3/TRBV12-4,ASYSGELF